A selection of T cell receptor beta chains follows, all from one sample in a study of vaccination and CD4 T cells after COVID-19. TCRdb analysed the PCR reads with MiXCR anew, one entry per CDR3 protein. Seen here are around 28,000 distinct CDR3 sequences, about 54% observed once, and the top ten hold roughly 5.5%. Sequenced material: CD4+ T cells from blood, taken about 7 months after SARS-CoV-2 vaccination. The receptors shown here come from a human donor who had recovered from COVID-19. Both conserved end residues are part of each CDR3. Fields, in order: V gene, D gene, J gene, clone size, CDR3 protein, CDR3 DNA. The D gene is left open where the match is weak. Clone size appears in some rows only: once, few, many, or a class for an expanded clone.

V: TRBV27
D: -
J: TRBJ2-5
size: -
CDR3: CASSFVPADQETQYF
DNA: TGTGCCAGCAGTTTTGTTCCCGCAGACCAAGAGACCCAGTACTTC

V: TRBV20-1
D: -
J: TRBJ2-3
size: few
CDR3: CSARDIQGLTDTQYF
DNA: TGCAGTGCTAGAGATATCCAGGGGCTCACAGATACGCAGTATTTT

V: TRBV20-1
D: TRBD2
J: TRBJ2-1
size: once
CDR3: CSAPREGGWSEQFF
DNA: TGCAGTGCTCCCCGGGAGGGGGGCTGGAGTGAGCAGTTCTTC

V: TRBV7-9
D: -
J: TRBJ2-3
size: -
CDR3: CASSLAFNSGTDTQYF
DNA: TGTGCCAGCAGCTTAGCGTTCAACAGCGGCACAGATACGCAGTATTTT

V: TRBV7-8
D: TRBD2
J: TRBJ2-7
size: -
CDR3: CASSPPSGISYEQYF
DNA: TGTGCCAGCAGCCCCCCTAGCGGGATCTCCTACGAGCAGTACTTC

V: TRBV4-3
D: TRBD1
J: TRBJ2-7
size: -
CDR3: CASSQGLTGVNIEQYF
DNA: TGCGCCAGCAGCCAAGGCCTGACAGGGGTGAATATCGAGCAGTACTTC

V: TRBV30
D: -
J: TRBJ2-7
size: -
CDR3: CAWSPSYEQYF
DNA: TGTGCCTGGAGTCCAAGCTACGAGCAGTACTTC

V: TRBV6-2/TRBV6-3
D: -
J: TRBJ1-5
size: -
CDR3: CASSYAGQPQHF
DNA: TGTGCCAGCAGTTACGCAGGCCAGCCCCAGCATTTT

V: TRBV19
D: -
J: TRBJ1-1
size: -
CDR3: CASNAGAGTMNTEAFF
DNA: TGTGCCAGTAATGCGGGCGCAGGGACAATGAACACTGAAGCTTTCTTT

V: TRBV24-1
D: -
J: TRBJ2-5
size: -
CDR3: CATRYKRETQYF
DNA: TGTGCCACTAGGTACAAAAGGGAGACCCAGTACTTC

V: TRBV2
D: -
J: TRBJ1-2
size: few
CDR3: CASSPMGPGGYTF
DNA: TGTGCCAGCAGCCCCATGGGCCCAGGGGGCTACACCTTC

V: TRBV25-1
D: -
J: TRBJ1-5
size: -
CDR3: CASSELASNQPQHF
DNA: TGTGCCAGCAGTGAATTGGCAAGCAATCAGCCCCAGCATTTT

V: TRBV6-2/TRBV6-3
D: -
J: TRBJ1-5
size: -
CDR3: CASRRDGNQPQHF
DNA: TGTGCCAGCAGGCGAGACGGCAATCAGCCCCAGCATTTT

V: TRBV7-9
D: -
J: TRBJ2-1
size: -
CDR3: CASSATGTLKNEQFF
DNA: TGTGCCAGCAGCGCTACCGGGACCCTTAAGAATGAGCAGTTCTTC

V: TRBV28
D: TRBD1
J: TRBJ2-2
size: -
CDR3: CASSEGGEGTGELFF
DNA: TGTGCCAGCAGTGAAGGGGGCGAAGGGACCGGGGAGCTGTTTTTT

V: TRBV20-1
D: TRBD2
J: TRBJ2-2
size: few
CDR3: CSASYGGAGGELFF
DNA: TGCAGTGCTTCCTACGGGGGGGCTGGCGGGGAGCTGTTTTTT

V: TRBV6-5
D: -
J: TRBJ2-7
size: -
CDR3: CASSYPLETYEQYF
DNA: TGTGCCAGCAGTTACCCCCTAGAAACCTACGAGCAGTACTTC

V: TRBV7-9
D: TRBD1
J: TRBJ2-3
size: -
CDR3: CASSFRQGPTDTQYF
DNA: TGTGCCAGCAGCTTCAGACAGGGCCCGACAGATACGCAGTATTTT

V: TRBV15
D: -
J: TRBJ1-5
size: few
CDR3: CATSREGGSNQPQHF
DNA: TGTGCCACCAGCAGAGAGGGGGGCAGCAATCAGCCCCAGCATTTT

V: TRBV2
D: -
J: TRBJ1-2
size: -
CDR3: CASTRGSHPYHYTF
DNA: TGTGCCAGCACCCGGGGGAGTCACCCTTACCACTACACCTTC

V: TRBV29-1
D: -
J: TRBJ2-5
size: once
CDR3: CSVNYLQSQETQYF
DNA: TGCAGCGTTAACTACCTACAGAGCCAAGAGACCCAGTACTTC

V: TRBV7-9
D: TRBD1
J: TRBJ2-5
size: few
CDR3: CASSSWDRGFQETQYF
DNA: TGTGCCAGCAGCTCGTGGGACAGGGGGTTCCAAGAGACCCAGTACTTC